This is a list of T cell receptor beta chains from one sample in a study of blood T cell repertoires in COVID-19. Sequencing was performed with immunoSEQ multiplex PCR; in TCRdb, only in-frame clones are kept and a portion is missing. The top ten clones hold 1.2% to 1.5% of a sample with around 55,000 clones, 85% to 90% of them seen once. Sequencing was carried out using peripheral blood. The receptor source for this set is a man aged 60 to 75 with acute or convalescent COVID-19. CDR3s leave out the opening cysteine and the closing phenylalanine or tryptophan. Clone size is stated in some rows and not others, as once, few, many or a class when expanded.

>TRBV28|TRBJ2-5|.
ASRTGQEKETQY
>TRBV18|TRBJ2-6|.
ASSARRQTGANVLT
>TRBV27|TRBJ1-5|.
ASSLGTGGQPQH
>TRBV24-1|TRBJ1-2|.
ATSDNLGQLYGYT
>TRBV10-3|TRBJ2-1|.
AISDENEQF
>TRBV28|TRBJ2-2|.
ASSPRTGTAGRELF
>TRBV6-1|TRBJ2-7|.
ASSEAGTGLYEQY
>TRBV5-1|TRBJ2-1|.
ASKPVAGASEQF
>TRBV2|TRBJ1-2|.
ASSERGGETGAYGYT
>TRBV7-9|TRBJ1-3|.
ASSWGQGGGNTIY
>TRBV2|TRBJ2-2|.
ARRGTGRTGELF
>TRBV3-1/TRBV3-2|TRBJ2-5|.
ASSQWLAGETQY
>TRBV28|TRBJ1-2|.
ASTGGTNYGYT
>TRBV6-1|TRBJ2-7|.
ASSDERRRSYEQY
>TRBV19|TRBJ2-1|.
ASTAGTSGSRQF
>TRBV7-3|TRBJ1-1|once
ASSLRTDTEAF
>TRBV5-6|TRBJ2-7|.
ASSLATYEQY
>TRBV19|TRBJ1-1|.
ASSIDFGGGTEAF
>TRBV7-9|TRBJ2-1|.
ASSLLLGQGYNEQF
>TRBV27|TRBJ1-5|once
ASSLVKGVGQPQH
>TRBV24-1|TRBJ2-1|.
ATSDWGEGTGGEQF
>TRBV14|TRBJ1-6|few
ASSQSLRENSPLH